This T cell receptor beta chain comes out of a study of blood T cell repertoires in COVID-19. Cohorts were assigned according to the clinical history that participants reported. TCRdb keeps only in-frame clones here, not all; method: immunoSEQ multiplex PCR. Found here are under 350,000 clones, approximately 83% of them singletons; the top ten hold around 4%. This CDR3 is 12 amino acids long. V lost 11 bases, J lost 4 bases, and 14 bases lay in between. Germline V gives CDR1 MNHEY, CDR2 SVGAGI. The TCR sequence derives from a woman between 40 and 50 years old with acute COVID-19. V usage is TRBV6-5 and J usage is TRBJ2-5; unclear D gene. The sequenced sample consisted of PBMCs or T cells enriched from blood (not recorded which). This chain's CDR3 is CAPRPPGETQYF. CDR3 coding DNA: TGTGCCCCTAGGCCCCCGGGAGAGACCCAGTACTTC.